A single sample gave rise to the 3 T cell receptor beta chains below, sequenced in a study of spatial heterogeneity in lung cancer. As to time point: blood at routine non-recurrence follow-up after resection. The sequenced material consisted of unsorted whole RNA from tumor, nontumor lung or frozen PBMC. Using its own MiXCR run on the 5' RACE reads, TCRdb lists one record per CDR3 protein. The table records 20,000 to 30,000 distinct CDR3 sequences, around 5.8% of them present only once. Sequencing was performed on PBMCs, taken at follow-up. These receptors originate from a male donor with early-stage non-small cell lung cancer.

This clonotype occurred many times. V and J are TRBV28 and TRBJ2-3; D unresolved. This CDR3 has 12 amino acids. V lost 3 bases and J lost 5, with 6 bases in between. CDR1 and CDR2 (germline): MDHEN, SYDVKM. CDR3 sequence: CASSLWVDTQYF. The CDR3 DNA reads as TGTGCCAGCAGTTTGTGGGTAGATACGCAGTATTTT.

This clonotype showed up many times. The gene calls are TRBV19 and TRBJ2-5, with D tentatively TRBD2 (5 bases). This CDR3 contains 15 residues. V lost 5 bases and J 7 bases, leaving 20 bases between the germline ends. In germline, CDR1 is LNHDA, CDR2 SQIVND (reference sequence). CDR3 coding DNA: TGTGCCAGTAGTCTGGCACTGGGCGAACGGGGGACCCAGTACTTC. This codes for CASSLALGERGTQYF.

The J gene is TRBJ2-3, the V gene TRBV4-2; possibly TRBD1 for D (5 bases). The V and J ends lost 0 bases and 5 bases respectively, with 9 bases between them. This CDR3 comprises 14 residues. Germline-derived CDR1 and CDR2 are LGHNA and YNFKEQ. In DNA form, the CDR3 reads TGTGCCAGCAGCCAAGATCCAGGGCGAGATACGCAGTATTTT. Amino acid sequence: CASSQDPGRDTQYF.